The rows below give T cell receptor beta chains drawn from one sample of a study of blood T cells in healthy people across ages. MiXCR was run by TCRdb on the 5' RACE reads, yielding one entry per CDR3 protein. The data contain some 760,000 distinct CDR3 sequences, 20% to 30% of them singletons. This sample was shared with a second study, whose subject was T cells of mothers and their children.

Sequences were obtained from blood. These receptors were obtained from a boy between 10 and 17 years old in good health. The CDR3 runs from the conserved cysteine through the conserved F or W. The D gene is left open where the match is weak. Size tells how often a clone was seen (once, few, many) or the class of an expanded clone, and some rows leave it out.

d_call,j_call,v_call,clone_size,cdr3_aa,cdr3_nt
TRBD1,TRBJ2-7,TRBV29-1,NA,CSVRTGSSYEQYF,TGCAGCGTCCGGACAGGAAGCTCCTACGAGCAGTACTTC
NA,TRBJ2-7,TRBV28,NA,CASSPSGHTYEQYF,TGTGCCAGCAGCCCGAGCGGACACACCTACGAGCAGTACTTC
TRBD2,TRBJ2-1,TRBV11-2,NA,CASSSSGREYNEQFF,TGTGCCAGCAGCTCCAGCGGGAGAGAGTACAATGAGCAGTTCTTC
TRBD2,TRBJ2-3,TRBV10-3,NA,CAIQPGLAPDVATQYF,TGTGCCATCCAACCGGGACTAGCTCCCGACGTGGCTACGCAGTATTTT
TRBD1,TRBJ2-7,TRBV29-1,few,CSVDSGQGGIEQYF,TGCAGCGTTGATTCGGGACAGGGAGGGATTGAGCAGTACTTC
NA,TRBJ1-4,TRBV7-2,NA,CASSLRPQTGEKLFF,TGTGCCAGCAGCCTAAGACCTCAAACGGGTGAAAAACTGTTTTTT
NA,TRBJ2-1,TRBV29-1,NA,CSVERGSLVLEQFF,TGCAGCGTTGAAAGAGGGAGCTTGGTACTAGAGCAGTTCTTC
NA,TRBJ2-5,TRBV9,NA,CASSPLGGGPETQYF,TGTGCCAGCAGCCCCCTAGGGGGGGGGCCAGAGACCCAGTACTTC
NA,TRBJ1-2,TRBV4-3,few,CASSQDTRGGYTF,TGCGCCAGCAGCCAAGATACTAGGGGGGGCTACACCTTC
NA,TRBJ2-4,TRBV7-2,NA,CASSTQGAVQNIQYF,TGTGCCAGCAGTACCCAAGGGGCAGTACAAAACATTCAGTACTTC
NA,TRBJ2-7,TRBV21-1,NA,CASPAGRPGPYEQYF,TGTGCCAGCCCCGCTGGGAGGCCAGGCCCCTACGAGCAGTACTTC
TRBD2,TRBJ2-3,TRBV20-1,few,CSANSLAGGPLDTQYF,TGCAGTGCTAACTCTCTAGCGGGGGGGCCATTGGATACGCAGTATTTT
NA,TRBJ1-2,TRBV29-1,few,CSVYQSLGYTF,TGCAGCGTTTATCAGAGTCTGGGTTACACCTTC
NA,TRBJ1-6,TRBV3-1,few,CASSLSVVSPLHF,TGTGCCAGCAGCCTCTCCGTTGTTTCACCCCTCCACTTT
NA,TRBJ2-1,TRBV27,few,CAIIDDDEQFF,TGTGCCATAATAGACGACGATGAGCAGTTCTTC
NA,TRBJ2-1,TRBV6-2/TRBV6-3,NA,CASTPDSLSYNEQFF,TGTGCCAGCACTCCCGACAGCCTCTCCTACAATGAGCAGTTCTTC
NA,TRBJ2-5,TRBV15,NA,CATSRGLTRREETQYF,TGTGCCACCAGCAGAGGACTGACTAGGAGAGAAGAGACCCAGTACTTC
NA,TRBJ2-3,TRBV7-2,NA,CASSFWGRDPDTQYF,TGTGCCAGCAGCTTTTGGGGACGGGACCCAGATACGCAGTATTTT
NA,TRBJ2-5,TRBV9,few,CASSVDPDMEETQYF,TGTGCCAGCAGCGTAGACCCAGATATGGAAGAGACCCAGTACTTC
TRBD1,TRBJ2-2,TRBV29-1,NA,CSVDLTGAGELFF,TGCAGCGTTGACCTAACAGGGGCCGGGGAGCTGTTTTTT
TRBD1,TRBJ1-5,TRBV7-6,few,CASSAGTGPNQPQHF,TGTGCCAGCAGCGCCGGGACAGGGCCCAATCAGCCCCAGCATTTT
TRBD1,TRBJ2-5,TRBV10-3,few,CAIGQGGTQYF,TGTGCCATCGGACAGGGGGGGACCCAGTACTTC
NA,TRBJ2-1,TRBV6-2/TRBV6-3,few,CASKRYRIDNEQFF,TGTGCCAGCAAACGTTACAGGATAGACAATGAGCAGTTCTTC
TRBD1,TRBJ1-2,TRBV20-1,few,CSAWDRGGYGYTF,TGCAGTGCGTGGGACAGGGGGGGCTATGGCTACACCTTC
TRBD1,TRBJ2-3,TRBV29-1,NA,CSTQGARGTDTQYF,TGCAGCACACAAGGGGCCAGGGGGACAGATACGCAGTATTTT
NA,TRBJ2-7,TRBV7-9,many,CASSLGEVYEQYF,TGTGCCAGCAGCTTAGGCGAAGTTTACGAGCAGTACTTC